These 25 T cell receptor beta chains were sequenced from one sample in a study of blood T cell repertoires in COVID-19. Clones were read by immunoSEQ multiplex PCR, and TCRdb kept only the in-frame ones, dropping some. The sample carries a few hundred thousand clones, about three quarters recorded once. Material for sequencing was peripheral blood. These receptors all stem from an elderly woman with acute or convalescent COVID-19.

The gene calls are TRBV5-1 and TRBJ2-3; D uncertain. Germline V CDR1 and CDR2: SGHRS, YFSETQ. This CDR3 contains 16 residues. V was cut by 1 base and J by 0 bases, with 12 bases left in between. CDR3 sequence reads: CASSLIGSVSTDTQYF. CDR3 nucleotides: TGCGCCAGCAGCTTGATAGGCAGCGTAAGCACAGATACGCAGTATTTT.

The chain uses TRBV4-1 and TRBJ1-3; D call uncertain. The V gene lost 1 base and the J gene lost 0 bases, with 16 bases spanning the gap. From germline, CDR1 is MGHRA and CDR2 YSYEKL. This CDR3 is 18 amino acids long. In nucleotides, the CDR3 is TGCGCCAGCAGCCAAGCCATGTGGCAGGTCCGCTCTGGAAACACCATATATTTT. Its translation is CASSQAMWQVRSGNTIYF.

The chain has TRBV27 and TRBJ1-2; the D is unclear. V lost 2 bases, J lost 7 bases, and 17 bases lay in between. There are 15 residues in the CDR3. Germline V gene lookup returns CDR1 MNHEY and CDR2 SMNVEV (reference sequence). CDR3 nucleotides: TGTGCCAGCAGTTTAAGTACTAGCTTCTCAACTGGCTACACCTTC. Its protein is CASSLSTSFSTGYTF.

The chain recombines TRBV29-1 with TRBJ1-1; D is undetermined. This CDR3 spans 12 amino acids. Germline-derived CDR1 and CDR2 are SQVTM and ANQGSEA. Trimming shortened V by 4 bases and J by 4 bases, and 10 bases separated the two germline ends. As DNA, the CDR3 is TGCAGCGTTGTCCGGGGAGGCACTGAAGCTTTCTTT. Its protein product is CSVVRGGTEAFF.

CDR3 bases: TGTGCCAGCAGCAAAGCGCTAGGGAGCGGGAGGGCCTACAATGAGCAGTTCTTC. It is translated as CASSKALGSGRAYNEQFF. V is TRBV21-1 and J is TRBJ2-1; TRBD2, as called in the table, went unchecked against the DNA. TRBV21-1 corresponds to a pseudogene. CDR3 length: 18 residues.

This clone was detected a few times. This chain connects TRBV6-6 to TRBJ1-3; 7 bases map to TRBD1. The germline V gene encodes CDR1 MNHNY and CDR2 SVGAGI (reference sequence). Trimming at V came to 5 bases and at J to 4 bases, leaving 8 bases not matched to a gene. This CDR3 contains 15 residues. CDR3 DNA sequence: TGTGCCAGCAGTACGACAGGGATTGTAGGAAACACCATATATTTT. Translating gives CASSTTGIVGNTIYF.

The V gene is TRBV19, the J gene TRBJ1-3, with D possibly TRBD1 on 5 matching bases. Deletions cut 3 bases from V and 4 bases from J, with 10 bases between. This CDR3 is 14 amino acids long. From germline, CDR1 is LNHDA and CDR2 SQIVND (reference sequence). The CDR3 loop reads CASSMSGSGNTIYF. The CDR3 DNA reads TGTGCCAGTAGTATGTCAGGGTCGGGAAACACCATATATTTT. Looking up the rest from reference TRBV19 and TRBJ1-3 gives the full variable domain: DGGITQSPKYLFRKEGQNVTLSCEQNLNHDAMYWYRQDPGQGLRLIYYSQIVNDFQKGDIAEGYSVSREKKESFPLTVTSAQKNPTAFYLCASSMSGSGNTIYFGEGSWLTVV.

The chain uses TRBV7-7 and TRBJ2-5, with 8 nucleotides matching TRBD2. Unmatched junction bases numbered 6, after V lost 1 base and J lost 5 bases. Germline V CDR1 and CDR2: SSHAT, FNYEAQ (reference sequence). This CDR3 region has 15 residues. The CDR3 DNA reads as TGTGCCAGCAGCTTAGTAGCGGGGCCCCAGGAGACCCAGTACTTC. Translation: CASSLVAGPQETQYF.

The V gene is TRBV7-2, the J gene TRBJ1-2; possibly TRBD1 for D (5 bases). There are 16 residues in the CDR3. Germline V gene sequence: CDR1 SGHTA, CDR2 FQGNSA. The germline V and J ends were trimmed by 3 bases and 6 bases, with 20 bases remaining between them. CDR3 coding DNA: TGTGCCAGCAGCTTTGGCCGAGCGGGCAGGGCGAATGGCTACACCTTC. This encodes CASSFGRAGRANGYTF.

V usage is TRBV12-3 or TRBV12-4 and J usage is TRBJ2-1; 11 positions match TRBD1. V shed 10 bases, J shed 10 bases, and the junction held 9 bases outside the gene matches. The CDR3 covers 13 residues. The CDR3 nucleotides read TGTGCCACCCAAGGACAGGGGGCGAGGGAGCAGTTCTTC. It codes for CATQGQGAREQFF.

This rearrangement joins TRBV11-2 to TRBJ2-3; TRBD2 matches 11 bases. The germline V gene has CDR1 SGHAT and CDR2 FQNNGV. The CDR3 covers 16 residues. V gave up 4 bases and J gave up 2 bases; unmatched junction bases: 5. CDR3 nucleotides: TGTGCCAGCAGCTCCAAACTAGCGGGGGACACAGATACGCAGTATTTT. This codes for CASSSKLAGDTDTQYF.

V and J are TRBV28 and TRBJ1-1, with unresolved D. The V and J ends lost 6 bases and 5 bases respectively, with 25 bases between them. CDR1 and CDR2 (germline): MDHEN, SYDVKM. There are 17 residues in the CDR3. The CDR3 nucleotides read TGTGCCAGCAGGGACCCGGGCCACATTAGAGGGTGGACTGAAGCTTTCTTT. It yields the protein CASRDPGHIRGWTEAFF.

The gene calls are TRBV4-1 and TRBJ1-5, with D unclear. The V and J ends lost 0 bases and 0 bases respectively, with 12 bases between them. Germline V gene data show CDR1 as MGHRA and CDR2 as YSYEKL. The CDR3 is 17 amino acids. CDR3 bases: TGCGCCAGCAGCCAAGATACGAGACACCTTAGCAATCAGCCCCAGCATTTT. Translated, it gives CASSQDTRHLSNQPQHF.

This chain joins TRBV5-1 and TRBJ1-4; perhaps TRBD1 as D (6 bases). V lost 4 bases to trimming and J lost 0 bases, with 13 bases between them. Germline CDR1 SGHRS, CDR2 YFSETQ. The length of the CDR3 is 16 residues. CDR3 nucleotide sequence: TGCGCCAGCAGCCCGGGGACAACATCAACTAATGAAAAACTGTTTTTT. Translated, it gives CASSPGTTSTNEKLFF.

The chain joins TRBV6-1 to TRBJ1-2, with TRBD1 identical over 8 bases. Germline V lookup: CDR1 MNHNS, CDR2 SASEGT. The trim removed 3 bases at V and 8 bases at J, leaving 8 bases unmatched. This CDR3 is 14 amino acids long. CDR3 bases: TGTGCCAGCAGTGATAGGACAGGGTACGAGGGCTACACCTTC. Its translation: CASSDRTGYEGYTF.

This clone was detected ten times or more. The chain is built from TRBV3-1 (or the pseudogene TRBV3-2) and TRBJ2-7; TRBD2 matches 9 bases. Trimming took 0 bases from V and 0 from J; bases not matched to a gene: 12. The V gene's germline CDR1 is LGHDT and CDR2 YNNKEL (reference sequence). The CDR3 sequence is 19 residues long. The CDR3 sequence is CASSQEAGWGLASSYEQYF. CDR3 in DNA: TGTGCCAGCAGCCAAGAAGCGGGCTGGGGACTAGCCTCCTCCTACGAGCAGTACTTC.

V usage is TRBV18 and J usage is TRBJ2-7, with TRBD1 matching 9 bases. CDR1 and CDR2 (germline): KGHSH, LQKENI. J gave up 6 bases and V 3 bases, and 12 bases lay outside the gene matches. The CDR3 totals 16 residues. Here the CDR3 reads CASSPVPGQGNGEQYF. The CDR3 region has the DNA TGTGCCAGCTCACCGGTCCCTGGACAGGGGAACGGCGAGCAGTACTTC.

The V and J genes are TRBV9 and TRBJ1-1; D is unresolved. Germline-derived CDR1 and CDR2 are SGDLS and YYNGEE. Trimming cost V 3 bases and J 1 base, with 13 bases left between them. This CDR3 is built from 15 residues. This chain's CDR3 is CASSAHSRKNTEAFF. CDR3 nucleotide sequence: TGTGCCAGCAGCGCACACAGTAGAAAGAACACTGAAGCTTTCTTT. Based on the CDR3 plus reference TRBV9 and TRBJ1-1, the full variable domain is DSGVTQTPKHLITATGQRVTLRCSPRSGDLSVYWYQQSLDQGLQFLIQYYNGEERAKGNILERFSAQQFPDLHSELNLSSLELGDSALYFCASSAHSRKNTEAFFGQGTRLTVV.

The chain uses TRBV7-2 and TRBJ2-6, with D possibly TRBD1 on 6 matching bases. Germline values: CDR1 SGHTA, CDR2 FQGNSA. V was shortened by 4 bases and J by 4 bases, with 11 bases between the two germline ends. The CDR3 is 15 residues long. CDR3 in amino acids: CASSYPGVGANVLTF. As DNA, the CDR3 is TGTGCCAGCAGCTACCCAGGGGTCGGGGCCAACGTCCTGACTTTC.

The rearrangement links TRBV7-2 to TRBJ2-6, with 11 positions matching TRBD2. V lost 1 base to trimming and J lost 2 bases; unmatched junction nucleotides: 4. This CDR3 has 18 amino acids. The germline V gene encodes CDR1 SGHTA and CDR2 FQGNSA. Here the CDR3 reads CASSLVIAGGPGANVLTF. CDR3 nucleotide sequence: TGTGCCAGCAGCTTAGTAATAGCGGGGGGGCCTGGGGCCAACGTCCTGACTTTC.

This sequence joins TRBV4-1 and TRBJ2-1; 9 bases are a match to TRBD1. The CDR3 contains 17 residues. With V trimmed by 4 bases and J by 1 base, 8 bases remained unmatched. The germline gives CDR1 MGHRA, CDR2 YSYEKL. The CDR3 DNA reads TGCGCCAGCAGCCGATCACACAGGGGGCTATCCTACAATGAGCAGTTCTTC. Protein product: CASSRSHRGLSYNEQFF.

The chain joins TRBV6-5 to TRBJ1-1; D possibly corresponds to TRBD1 (5 bases). The V and J ends lost 0 bases and 0 bases respectively, with 8 bases between them. The CDR3 extends over 15 amino acids. Germline V gives CDR1 MNHEY, CDR2 SVGAGI. As DNA, the CDR3 is TGTGCCAGCAGTTACTCGACGGACATGAACACTGAAGCTTTCTTT. Encoded protein: CASSYSTDMNTEAFF.

This clone was found once. The V and J genes are TRBV14 and TRBJ1-5; 7 nucleotides line up with TRBD1. Germline CDR1 reads SGHDN; CDR2 reads FVKESK. This CDR3 contains 15 residues. V gave up 6 bases and J gave up 5 bases; unmatched junction bases: 10. For the CDR3, the DNA is TGTGCCAGCAGTTCAACTCAGGGGGAGGATCAGCCCCAGCATTTT. It codes for CASSSTQGEDQPQHF.

The J gene is TRBJ1-3, the V gene TRBV5-1; 7 bases match TRBD1. Trimming cost V 7 bases and J 3 bases; bases outside gene matches: 10. The CDR3 has 15 residues. In germline, CDR1 is SGHRS, CDR2 YFSETQ. CDR3 amino acids: CASASTGAGGNTIYF. Here the CDR3 DNA reads TGCGCCAGCGCCTCAACAGGGGCTGGTGGAAACACCATATATTTT.

This chain links TRBV9 with TRBJ1-2, with 9 bases that match TRBD1. This CDR3 contains 15 residues. Germline V gene sequence: CDR1 SGDLS, CDR2 YYNGEE. J lost 5 bases, V lost 4 bases, and 9 bases had no gene match. CDR3 in DNA: TGTGCCAGCAGCCTCACAACCGGGACAGGGTATGGCTACACCTTC. This translates into CASSLTTGTGYGYTF.